This TCR beta chain was recorded in a study of T cells in Graves' hyperthyroidism and ophthalmopathy (dated by TCRdb to the late 2010s). A note on the overall study: Peripheral blood was sampled at the time of initial diagnosis, prior to any treatment. A discovery cohort of approximately 97 patients, about 40 with Graves' ophthalmopathy and more than 55 with stable Graves' hyperthyroidism, was used to find distinguishing TCR V-J signatures. Whether ophthalmopathy could be predicted prospectively was tested in an independent validation cohort made up of approximately 19 hyperthyroidism patients plus 17 patients who later progressed to ophthalmopathy. The approximately 100 discovery patients were randomly split 7:3 into training and test sets. In roughly six Graves' hyperthyroidism patients, the study also compared T-cell repertoires from thyroid tissue with T-cell repertoires from blood. After blood sampling, hyperthyroidism patients were treated with methimazole at a starting dose of 30 mg daily, and ophthalmopathy patients were treated with high-dose intravenous methylprednisolone. According to the paper, TCR Vbeta CDR3 sequencing was carried out on some 130 peripheral blood samples, which came from approximately 41 ophthalmopathy, around 74 hyperthyroidism and about 17 progressor patients.

The CDR3 sequence holds 14 residues, the cysteine and phenylalanine included. Kept here is only the CDR3 DNA, which spans 42 bases and is read in frame from base 1. Per the germline V gene (reference sequence), LNHNV is the CDR1 and YYDKDF is the CDR2. Between the V and J ends, shortened by 8 bases and 2 bases respectively, the junction contains 15 bases. The full study reports these points: Most expanded thyroid clonotypes (frequency above 0.001) were also detected in blood, a finding suggesting that blood repertoires may reflect thyroid immune responses. Sample size was not statistically predetermined, and blinding of investigators to group allocation was not performed. In validation, the model predicted progression to ophthalmopathy a median of roughly six months before onset, with 65% to 71% sensitivity and 72.22% specificity. A model built on a 13 V-J signature distinguished ophthalmopathy from stable hyperthyroidism, reaching about 88% sensitivity and around 81% specificity in cross-validation and 80%/75% in testing.

Many counts were recorded for this clonotype. What antigen it recognizes has not been identified. The record has no base qualities; no much larger clone is one base away. Stable Graves' hyperthyroidism was defined as no progression to ophthalmopathy during 18 months of follow-up. Hyperthyroidism patients were newly diagnosed, had a disease duration of under 2 months, and were aged 18 to 65 years. The study excluded patients with uncontrolled infections, other autoimmune diseases, pregnancy or lactation. Diagnoses were established on the basis of clinical symptoms, serum thyroxine and TRAb, thyroid ultrasound, and orbital computed tomography. PBMCs were isolated from 8 to 10 ml of fresh peripheral blood by Ficoll-Paque density gradient centrifugation. Total RNA was extracted with Trizol reagent, and quality was checked on an Agilent 2100 Bioanalyzer. The TCR beta CDR3 regions were amplified from the RNA transcripts. A first-round RT-PCR of the TCR CDR3 used the HTBI primer set with the Qiagen OneStep RT-PCR kit. The libraries were constructed in a second round of multiplex PCR and then size-selected and purified. Paired-end sequencing of the libraries was performed with 100 bp reads on an Illumina HiSeq2000. The original methods were these. Raw data were processed with SOAPnuke, discarding reads with adapters, uncalled bases, mean Phred below 15, or no exact constant-primer or identifier match. COPE v1.2.5 was used to merge high-quality paired reads, and clonotypes were defined as unique nucleotide sequences. Clonotypes were aligned to IMGT TRBV, TRBD and TRBJ reference segments using MiTCR v1.1. Only V-J combinations with frequency above 0.0001, covering 99% to 99.2% of repertoires, were analysed. A TCS score was defined as the ratio between F50 (clonal expansion) and ExV (chaos), using BLOSUM62-based TCRdist between CDR3 peptides within each V-J. Welch's t-statistics and random forest reduced some 510 V-J features to 10 to 15, which were used in a naive Bayes classifier (R e1071). The public reads were run again by TCRdb, first through fastp at Q25 and then through MiXCR, and only productive beta chains were kept. CDR3 protein duplicates are merged, each entry listing the most common genes and DNA. TCRdb's processing, not the study's, gives the V and J calls here. The sample profile shows 500,000 to 700,000 distinct CDR3 sequences; over 15% of them were found once. 18% of the sample lies in the top ten.

The sequencing sample was made of blood. The source is a woman under 30 with Graves' hyperthyroidism. The V gene is TRBV15 and the J gene is TRBJ1-1; TRBD1 is a possible D gene, resting on 5 matching bases. This receptor has the CDR3 CATETRVGNTEAFF. DNA sequence: TGTGCCACCGAAACCAGGGTGGGAAACACTGAAGCTTTCTTT.